These T cell receptor beta chains were read from a single sample in a study of T cell responses to AZD1222 COVID-19 vaccine. Method: immunoSEQ multiplex PCR; TCRdb's copy keeps in-frame clones and lacks some. Of 250,000 or so clones in the sample, 85% to 95% were seen once. This specimen consisted of peripheral blood, obtained on day 0 of AZD1222 vaccination. The source is an adult in good health. Each CDR3 is given with its conserved first and last residue. Fields, in order: D gene, J gene, V gene, CDR3 length, clone size, CDR3 protein, CDR3 DNA. A D gene is named only where the DNA matches it firmly. Clone sizes are given selectively: once, few, many, or a class where the clone is expanded.

TRBD2 TRBJ2-3 TRBV28 17 - CASSLGRRGTRTDTQYF TGTGCCAGCAGTTTGGGCCGGAGAGGGACTAGAACAGATACGCAGTATTTT
- TRBJ2-2 TRBV14 17 once CASSHLRGQKSTGELFF TGTGCCAGCAGCCATTTACGGGGGCAGAAAAGCACCGGGGAGCTGTTTTTT
- TRBJ1-1 TRBV19 14 once CASRRGIWDTEAFF TGTGCCAGTAGGAGAGGGATCTGGGACACTGAAGCTTTCTTT
- TRBJ1-2 TRBV11-2 15 - CASSSNPGVLYGYTF TGTGCCAGCAGCTCAAACCCAGGGGTCCTCTATGGCTACACCTTC
- TRBJ1-4 TRBV3-1/TRBV3-2 17 - CASSPRGGLGTNEKLFF TGTGCCAGCAGCCCCCGGGGGGGGTTAGGCACTAATGAAAAACTGTTTTTT
- TRBJ1-2 TRBV3-1/TRBV3-2 15 - CASSHPGLQTYGYTF TGTGCCAGCAGCCACCCGGGGCTCCAGACTTATGGCTACACCTTC
- TRBJ2-2 TRBV7-9 16 - CASSPQRYENTGELFF TGTGCCAGCAGCCCCCAGCGCTACGAGAACACCGGGGAGCTGTTTTTT
- TRBJ2-3 TRBV19 14 - CASSWGNNFDTQYF TGTGCCAGTAGTTGGGGGAATAATTTTGATACGCAGTATTTT
- TRBJ2-7 TRBV19 14 - CASSTPGQKYEQYF TGTGCCAGTAGTACGCCAGGGCAGAAATACGAGCAGTACTTC
TRBD2 TRBJ2-3 TRBV7-2 18 - CASSAPGLAGGGTDTQYF TGTGCCAGCAGCGCCCCGGGACTAGCGGGAGGTGGCACAGATACGCAGTATTTT
- TRBJ1-3 TRBV5-1 16 - CASSLDPHGSGNTIYF TGCGCCAGCAGCTTGGACCCCCACGGGTCCGGAAACACCATATATTTT
- TRBJ2-3 TRBV10-3 12 once CAISESTDTQYF TGTGCCATCAGTGAAAGCACAGATACGCAGTATTTT
- TRBJ1-2 TRBV4-3 17 - CASSQGAREITRMGYTF TGCGCCAGCAGCCAAGGAGCTAGGGAAATAACGAGAATGGGCTACACCTTC
- TRBJ1-5 TRBV9 15 - CASSVSGQTNQPQHF TGTGCCAGCAGCGTCTCCGGACAGACCAATCAGCCCCAGCATTTT
- TRBJ1-2 TRBV28 13 - CASSFMGNYGYTF TGTGCCAGCAGTTTCATGGGAAACTATGGCTACACCTTC
- TRBJ2-7 TRBV4-1 15 - CASSQKGLRSYEQYF TGCGCCAGCAGCCAAAAGGGACTTCGATCCTACGAGCAGTACTTC
TRBD1 TRBJ1-2 TRBV3-1/TRBV3-2 14 few CASSPTGFYYGYTF TGTGCCAGCAGCCCGACAGGGTTTTACTATGGCTACACCTTC
- TRBJ1-1 TRBV13 14 - CASTPRAGGTEAFF TGTGCCAGCACCCCTCGTGCAGGAGGCACTGAAGCTTTCTTT
- TRBJ2-2 TRBV9 18 - CASSVRPSPGANTGELFF TGTGCCAGCAGCGTAAGACCCTCCCCGGGCGCGAACACCGGGGAGCTGTTTTTT
- TRBJ2-7 TRBV6-5 15 - CASSSGTFSSYEQYF TGTGCCAGCAGCTCCGGGACTTTCAGCTCCTACGAGCAGTACTTC
- TRBJ1-5 TRBV6-1 15 - CASSEKYRDDQPQHF TGTGCCAGCAGTGAAAAGTACAGGGATGATCAGCCCCAGCATTTT
- TRBJ1-3 TRBV28 16 - CASSFRSLFSGNTIYF TGTGCCAGCAGTTTTCGCTCCCTATTCTCTGGAAACACCATATATTTT
- TRBJ1-2 TRBV4-3 14 - CASSQGVRNYGYTF TGCGCCAGCAGCCAAGGAGTGCGAAACTATGGCTACACCTTC
- TRBJ1-6 TRBV7-9 13 - CASSYSSNSPLHF TGTGCCAGCAGCTACAGTTCCAATTCACCCCTCCACTTT
- TRBJ2-5 TRBV18 15 - CASSPSQQAGETQYF TGTGCCAGCTCACCAAGTCAACAGGCCGGGGAGACCCAGTACTTC
- TRBJ1-3 TRBV10-3 15 - CAISWTASSGNTIYF TGTGCCATCAGTTGGACAGCGAGCTCTGGAAACACCATATATTTT
TRBD2 TRBJ2-2 TRBV27 19 - CASSFATSGVIANTGELFF TGTGCCAGCAGTTTCGCGACTAGCGGGGTAATCGCGAACACCGGGGAGCTGTTTTTT
- TRBJ1-5 TRBV23-1 12 - CASSTLNQPQHF TGCGCCAGCAGTACACTAAATCAGCCCCAGCATTTT
TRBD1 TRBJ2-7 TRBV27 16 - CASSRQTGAKPYEQYF TGTGCCAGCAGTCGTCAGACAGGGGCCAAACCCTACGAGCAGTACTTC
TRBD2 TRBJ2-7 TRBV28 15 - CASSRGVAGAGEQYF TGTGCCAGCAGTCGAGGGGTAGCGGGAGCTGGCGAGCAGTACTTC
- TRBJ1-5 TRBV19 14 - CASTIRRGDQPQHF TGTGCCAGTACCATCCGCCGGGGGGATCAGCCCCAGCATTTT
- TRBJ2-1 TRBV19 15 - CASKEGTSSYNEQFF TGTGCCAGTAAGGAGGGAACAAGCTCCTACAATGAGCAGTTCTTC
- TRBJ2-1 TRBV19 15 - CASSTPRNSYNEQFF TGTGCCAGTAGTACCCCCCGGAACTCCTACAATGAGCAGTTCTTC
- TRBJ2-2 TRBV11-2 15 - CASNPISLSTGELFF TGTGCCAGCAACCCGATTTCTTTAAGCACCGGGGAGCTGTTTTTT
- TRBJ2-5 TRBV25-1 12 - CASSGSEETQYF TGTGCCAGCAGTGGGTCCGAAGAGACCCAGTACTTC
- TRBJ2-7 TRBV20-1 10 - CSAVAYEQYF TGCAGTGCCGTGGCGTACGAGCAGTACTTC
TRBD2 TRBJ2-1 TRBV7-3 16 - CASSSLAGGIYNEQFF TGTGCCAGCAGCTCACTCGCGGGGGGAATATACAATGAGCAGTTCTTC
- TRBJ1-2 TRBV28 14 - CASSSVAGLYGYTF TGTGCCAGCAGTTCAGTCGCAGGACTTTATGGCTACACCTTC
- TRBJ1-3 TRBV3-1/TRBV3-2 13 - CASSQAGGNTIYF TGTGCCAGCAGCCAGGCAGGAGGAAACACCATATATTTT
- TRBJ1-5 TRBV2 13 - CASRGGSNQPQHF TGTGCCAGCCGAGGGGGAAGCAATCAGCCCCAGCATTTT
- TRBJ1-4 TRBV7-9 15 - CASSLGGQGNEKLFF TGTGCCAGCAGCTTAGGGGGGCAGGGCAATGAAAAACTGTTTTTT
- TRBJ2-3 TRBV2 13 - CASRGSGTDTQYF TGTGCCAGCAGGGGTAGTGGCACAGATACGCAGTATTTT
- TRBJ2-7 TRBV6-1 14 - CASSEVGGWNEQYF TGTGCCAGCAGTGAAGTGGGGGGCTGGAACGAGCAGTACTTC
- TRBJ1-2 TRBV6-1 15 - CASSELTGLKNGYTF TGTGCCAGCAGTGAGTTAACGGGACTTAAGAATGGCTACACCTTC
- TRBJ1-1 TRBV12-5 13 - CASGFTANTEAFF TGTGCTAGTGGATTTACAGCGAACACTGAAGCTTTCTTT
- TRBJ1-1 TRBV18 16 - CASSRRQVQGNTEAFF TGTGCCAGCTCACGTAGACAGGTTCAAGGGAACACTGAAGCTTTCTTT
- TRBJ1-6 TRBV5-1 15 - CASSLQGGENSPLHF TGCGCCAGCAGCTTGCAGGGAGGGGAGAATTCACCCCTCCACTTT
- TRBJ2-7 TRBV19 13 - CASSSGLPYEQYF TGTGCCAGTAGTTCGGGGCTGCCCTACGAGCAGTACTTC
- TRBJ2-1 TRBV5-6 14 - CASSSYLTRNEQFF TGTGCCAGCAGCTCCTACCTGACACGGAATGAGCAGTTCTTC
TRBD2 TRBJ2-1 TRBV10-2 14 - CAAGTDMASGTSLF TGCGCCGCCGGGACCGATATGGCTAGCGGAACCAGCCTCTTC